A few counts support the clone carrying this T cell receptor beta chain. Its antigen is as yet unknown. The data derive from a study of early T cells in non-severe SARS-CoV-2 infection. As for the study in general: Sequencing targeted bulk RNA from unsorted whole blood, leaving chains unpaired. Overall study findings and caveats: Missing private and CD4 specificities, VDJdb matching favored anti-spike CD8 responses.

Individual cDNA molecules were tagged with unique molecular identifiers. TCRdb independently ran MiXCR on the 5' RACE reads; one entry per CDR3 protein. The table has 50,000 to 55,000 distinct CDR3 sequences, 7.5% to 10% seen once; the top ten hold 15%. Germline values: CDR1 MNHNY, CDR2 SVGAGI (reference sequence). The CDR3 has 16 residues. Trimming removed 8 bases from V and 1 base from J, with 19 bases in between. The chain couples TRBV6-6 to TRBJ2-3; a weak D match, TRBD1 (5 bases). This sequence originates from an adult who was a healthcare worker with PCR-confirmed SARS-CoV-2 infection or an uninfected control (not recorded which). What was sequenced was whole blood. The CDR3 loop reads CASGAVKGSRTDTQYF. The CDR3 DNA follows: TGTGCCAGCGGGGCCGTCAAAGGAAGTCGCACAGATACGCAGTATTTT.